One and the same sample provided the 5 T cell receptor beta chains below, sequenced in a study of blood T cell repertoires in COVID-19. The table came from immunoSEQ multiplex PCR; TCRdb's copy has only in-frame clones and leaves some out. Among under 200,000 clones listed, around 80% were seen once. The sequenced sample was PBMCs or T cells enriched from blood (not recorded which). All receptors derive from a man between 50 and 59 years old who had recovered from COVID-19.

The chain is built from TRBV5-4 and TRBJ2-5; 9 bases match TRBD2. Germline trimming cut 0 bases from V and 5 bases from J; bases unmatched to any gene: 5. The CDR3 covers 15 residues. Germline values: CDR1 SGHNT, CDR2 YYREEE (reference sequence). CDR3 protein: CASSLVSGGLETQYF. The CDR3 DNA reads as TGTGCCAGCAGCTTGGTTAGCGGGGGCCTTGAGACCCAGTACTTC.

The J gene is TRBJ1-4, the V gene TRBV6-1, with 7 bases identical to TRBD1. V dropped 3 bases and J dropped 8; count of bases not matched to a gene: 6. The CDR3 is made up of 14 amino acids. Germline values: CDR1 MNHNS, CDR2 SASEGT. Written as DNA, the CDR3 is TGTGCCAGCAGTGAGCAAGGGGGCGGGGAAAAACTGTTTTTT. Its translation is CASSEQGGGEKLFF.

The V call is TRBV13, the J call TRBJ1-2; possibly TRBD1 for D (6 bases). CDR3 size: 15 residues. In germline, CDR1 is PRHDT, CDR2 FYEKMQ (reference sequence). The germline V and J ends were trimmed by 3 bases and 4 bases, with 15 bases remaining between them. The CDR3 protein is CASSFDRSRTYGYTF. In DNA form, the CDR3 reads TGTGCCAGCAGCTTTGACAGGTCCCGAACCTATGGCTACACCTTC. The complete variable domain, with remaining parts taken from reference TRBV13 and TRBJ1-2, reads AAGVIQSPRHLIKEKRETATLKCYPIPRHDTVYWYQQGPGQDPQFLISFYEKMQSDKGSIPDRFSAQQFSDYHSELNMSSLELGDSALYFCASSFDRSRTYGYTFGSGTRLTVV.

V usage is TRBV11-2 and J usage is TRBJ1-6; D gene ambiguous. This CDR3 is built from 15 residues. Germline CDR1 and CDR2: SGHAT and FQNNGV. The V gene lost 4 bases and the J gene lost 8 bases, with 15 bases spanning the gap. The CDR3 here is CASSSGARGYSPLHF. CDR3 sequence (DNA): TGTGCCAGCAGCTCTGGCGCCCGAGGCTATTCACCCCTCCACTTT.

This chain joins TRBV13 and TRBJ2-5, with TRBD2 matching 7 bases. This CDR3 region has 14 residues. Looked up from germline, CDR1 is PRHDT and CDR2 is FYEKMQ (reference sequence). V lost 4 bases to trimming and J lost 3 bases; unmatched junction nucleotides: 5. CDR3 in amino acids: CASSSLTSEETQYF. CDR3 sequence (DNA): TGTGCCAGCAGCTCCCTCACTAGCGAAGAGACCCAGTACTTC.